This TCR beta chain was sequenced for a study of T cells after yellow fever vaccination. Whole-study results and caveats: A small share of clonotypes appeared in both CD4 and CD8 compartments.

A word on this clonotype: Antigen unknown.

TCRdb reprocessed the 5' RACE reads via MiXCR and lists one record per CDR3 protein. The repertoire holds roughly 340,000 distinct CDR3 sequences, with roughly 8.7% as singletons. The germline gives CDR1 DFQATT, CDR2 SNEGSKA (reference sequence). This CDR3 is built from 16 residues. V trimming: 0 bases; J trimming: 4 bases; junction bases outside the gene matches: 8. Source: PBMCs, taken on the day of the first yellow fever vaccination. This sequence joins TRBV20-1 and TRBJ2-5; 10 positions agree with TRBD1. This clonotype was sampled from a man aged 18 to 35 who received the YFV17D yellow fever vaccine. The CDR3 loop reads CSARDTTGQGGETQYF. The CDR3 region has the DNA TGCAGTGCTAGAGATACAACAGGACAGGGGGGAGAGACCCAGTACTTC.